One sample yielded the 3 T cell receptor beta chains listed below, sequenced in a study of T cell changes during pregnancy in multiple sclerosis. Data came from immunoSEQ multiplex PCR; TCRdb stores just in-frame clones and leaves some out. The sample records around 69,000 clones, roughly 90% being singletons. Here the sequenced sample was peripheral blood, taken in the third trimester of pregnancy. These receptors were obtained from a female donor with multiple sclerosis, enrolled in a pregnancy study.

The genes are TRBV5-1 and TRBJ2-3; 9 nucleotides match TRBD1. Germline V CDR1 and CDR2: SGHRS, YFSETQ. The length of the CDR3 is 15 residues. The junction had 7 bases not matched to a gene; V was cut back by 4 bases and J by 4 bases. CDR3 sequence reads: CASSPPGQGADTQYF. The CDR3 DNA reads TGCGCCAGCAGCCCACCGGGACAGGGCGCAGATACGCAGTATTTT.

The gene calls are TRBV7-2 and TRBJ1-2; 10 bases map to TRBD1. Germline V CDR1 and CDR2: SGHTA, FQGNSA. V was clipped by 4 bases and J by 8 bases; unmatched bases: 4. This CDR3 spans 13 amino acids. In DNA, the CDR3 is TGTGCCAGCAGCTCGGGACAGGGGAGAGGCTACACCTTC. This codes for CASSSGQGRGYTF. The complete variable domain, with remaining parts taken from reference TRBV7-2 and TRBJ1-2, reads GAGVSQSPSNKVTEKGKDVELRCDPISGHTALYWYRQSLGQGLEFLIYFQGNSAPDKSGLPSDRFSAERTGGSVSTLTIQRTQQEDSAVYLCASSSGQGRGYTFGSGTRLTVV.

The chain recombines TRBV7-9 with TRBJ1-1; D is uncertain. V was pared by 6 bases and J by 3 bases, with 8 bases between. The CDR3 has 12 amino acids. Germline-derived CDR1 and CDR2 are SEHNR and FQNEAQ (reference sequence). The CDR3 DNA reads as TGTGCCAGCAGTATCCAGGACACTGAAGCTTTCTTT. Translated, it gives CASSIQDTEAFF.